This passage covers 9 T cell receptor beta chains from one sample sequenced in a study of response to subunit inactivated influenza vaccine. TCRdb redid the calling of the RT-PCR reads with MiXCR, one entry per CDR3 protein. Of around 530,000 distinct CDR3 sequences in the sample, 10% to 15% are singletons; the top ten hold about 9.4%. The sample here was PBMCs from blood, taken on the day of vaccination. These receptors all come from a man aged 45-65 years who received an inactivated influenza vaccine.

The chain couples TRBV12-3 or TRBV12-4 to TRBJ1-1; no reliable D call. This CDR3 is built from 16 residues. V lost 6 bases and J lost 6, with 23 bases in between. The CDR3 coding sequence is TGTGCCAGCAGCCCCACGGACGGTGTGGGGAGGCCTGAAGCTTTCTTT. Residues: CASSPTDGVGRPEAFF.

V and J are TRBV7-9 and TRBJ1-2; D unresolved. The germline V gene has CDR1 SEHNR and CDR2 FQNEAQ (reference sequence). CDR3 size: 13 residues. The V end lost 1 base, the J end lost 8 bases, and 11 bases lay between the germline ends. The CDR3: CASSLGAMGGYTF. CDR3 nucleotide sequence: TGTGCCAGCAGCTTAGGGGCCATGGGCGGCTACACCTTC.

This clonotype was counted between two and nine times. This chain links TRBV10-3 with TRBJ1-1; D gene ambiguous. Germline V gene data show CDR1 as ENHRY and CDR2 as SYGVKD. Trimming pared 5 bases from V and 5 bases from J, leaving 18 bases between. This CDR3 region has 15 residues. CDR3 sequence: CAISKEWRLWTEAFF. The CDR3 nucleotides read TGTGCCATCAGTAAAGAATGGCGACTTTGGACTGAAGCTTTCTTT.

This clonotype turned up a few times. The chain combines TRBV10-3 with TRBJ2-3, with 8 bases that match TRBD1. Germline trimming cut 10 bases from V and 5 bases from J; bases unmatched to any gene: 2. CDR1 and CDR2 from the germline V gene are ENHRY and SYGVKD. The CDR3 sequence is 11 residues long. CDR3 sequence (DNA): TGTGCCACCACAGGGGGAGATACGCAGTATTTT. Residues: CATTGGDTQYF.

The CDR3 sequence is CASSSSGKGDTQYF. CDR3 in DNA: TGTGCCAGCAGTTCGAGCGGGAAGGGAGATACGCAGTATTTT. The chain recombines TRBV12-3 or TRBV12-4 with TRBJ2-3; 7 nucleotides match TRBD2. The CDR3 is made up of 14 amino acids. V trimming: 4 bases; J trimming: 5 bases; junction bases outside the gene matches: 6.

The CDR3 is CASSPLQTGSMNTEAFF. In DNA form, the CDR3 reads TGTGCCAGCAGCCCCCTTCAGACAGGATCCATGAACACTGAAGCTTTCTTT. V gene TRBV6-2 or TRBV6-3 combines with J gene TRBJ1-1; D may be TRBD1 (6 bases). The CDR3 is made up of 17 amino acids. Trimming stripped 6 bases from V and 0 bases from J, with 20 bases between. Germline-derived CDR1 and CDR2 are MNHEY and SVGEGT.

V usage is TRBV6-1 and J usage is TRBJ2-7; D gene uncertain. CDR1 MNHNS and CDR2 SASEGT come from the germline V gene. The CDR3 is 14 residues long. The CDR3, as DNA: TGTGCGTCTGGCTCGGTCCCAAGTTCCTACGAGCAGTACTTC. This encodes CASGSVPSSYEQYF.

This chain joins TRBV5-1 and TRBJ2-3; 7 nucleotides match TRBD2. Per the germline V gene, CDR1 is SGHRS and CDR2 is YFSETQ. V lost 0 bases to trimming and J lost 8 bases; unmatched junction nucleotides: 9. This CDR3 spans 15 amino acids. The CDR3 sequence: CASSLATAGDGTQYF. The CDR3 DNA reads TGCGCCAGCAGCTTGGCCACGGCGGGAGATGGTACGCAGTATTTT.

This clonotype has a count of ten or more. V usage is TRBV7-8 and J usage is TRBJ2-2; no firm D call. The CDR3 has 15 amino acids. V lost 4 bases and J lost 6, with 15 bases in between. Germline CDR1 is SGHVS and CDR2 is FQNEAQ. CDR3 in DNA: TGTGCCAGCAGCTCCGTAAGGTTATCGTCCGGGGAGCTGTTTTTT. Translating it yields CASSSVRLSSGELFF.